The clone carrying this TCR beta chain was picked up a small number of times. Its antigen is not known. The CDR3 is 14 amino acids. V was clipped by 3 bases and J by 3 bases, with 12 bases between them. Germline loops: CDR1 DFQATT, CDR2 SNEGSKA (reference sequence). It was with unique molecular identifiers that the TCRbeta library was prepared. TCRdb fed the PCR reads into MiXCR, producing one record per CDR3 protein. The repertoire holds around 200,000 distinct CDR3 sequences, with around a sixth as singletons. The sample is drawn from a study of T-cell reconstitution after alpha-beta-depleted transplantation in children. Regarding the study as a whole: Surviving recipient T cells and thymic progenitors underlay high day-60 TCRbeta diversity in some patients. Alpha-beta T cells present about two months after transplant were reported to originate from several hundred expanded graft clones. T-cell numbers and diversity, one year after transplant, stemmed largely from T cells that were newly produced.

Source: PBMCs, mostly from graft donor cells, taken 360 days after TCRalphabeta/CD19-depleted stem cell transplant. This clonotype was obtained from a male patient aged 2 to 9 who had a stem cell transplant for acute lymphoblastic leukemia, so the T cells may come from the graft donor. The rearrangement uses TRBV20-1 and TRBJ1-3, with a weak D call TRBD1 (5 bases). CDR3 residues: CSASPRESGNTIYF. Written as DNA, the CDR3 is TGCAGTGCTAGTCCCAGGGAGAGTGGAAACACCATATATTTT.